The 15 T cell receptor beta chains below come from one sample, sequenced in a study of blood T cells in healthy people across ages. Primed by a sample-barcoded 5' primer and a J-beta primer mix, a second PCR proceeded for roughly 7 to 11 cycles. TCRdb reprocessed the 5' RACE reads with MiXCR, giving one entry per CDR3 protein. Among over 1,500,000 distinct CDR3 sequences listed, roughly two fifths were seen once. The sample comprised blood. The receptors were gathered from a human donor in good health.

This clonotype has more than one count but fewer than ten. The chain employs TRBV5-1 and TRBJ1-2; no reliable D call. Trimming pared 2 bases from V and 6 bases from J, leaving 17 bases between. The CDR3 runs 15 residues. Germline lookup yields CDR1 SGHRS and CDR2 YFSETQ. The CDR3 reads CASSFGRSGPNGYTF. The CDR3 DNA sequence: TGCGCCAGCAGCTTCGGGCGGAGCGGCCCCAATGGCTACACCTTC. The full variable domain, its missing parts supplied by reference TRBV5-1 and TRBJ1-2, is KAGVTQTPRYLIKTRGQQVTLSCSPISGHRSVSWYQQTPGQGLQFLFEYFSETQRNKGNFPGRFSGRQFSNSRSEMNVSTLELGDSALYLCASSFGRSGPNGYTFGSGTRLTVV.

The V gene is TRBV15, the J gene TRBJ2-5, with a tentative D call TRBD2 (5 bases). The J call may be wrong; the DNA end is better matched by TRBJ2-7. Germline lookup yields CDR1 LNHNV and CDR2 YYDKDF (reference sequence). This CDR3 spans 15 amino acids. The CDR3 nucleotides read TGTGCCACCAGCAGAGATCAGTCGGGAATCTACGAGCAGTACTTC. Amino acids: CATSRDQSGIYEQYF.

This chain joins TRBV6-5 and TRBJ2-3; TRBD2 might be the D (7 bases). This CDR3 has 14 residues. With 8 bases removed from V and 3 bases from J, the gap between germline ends came to 15 bases. Germline-derived CDR1 and CDR2 are MNHEY and SVGAGI. CDR3: CASGGASTTDTQYF. Here the CDR3 DNA reads TGTGCCAGCGGGGGGGCCAGTACGACAGATACGCAGTATTTT.

This clonotype was seen a handful of times. V is TRBV7-2 and J is TRBJ1-2; D may be TRBD1 (6 bases). The CDR3 is made up of 13 amino acids. Deletions cut 3 bases from V and 4 bases from J, with 9 bases between. CDR1 is SGHTA, CDR2 FQGNSA, per germline. CDR3 residues: CASSFRTVYGYTF. The CDR3, as DNA: TGTGCCAGCAGCTTTAGGACAGTCTATGGCTACACCTTC.

The chain couples TRBV11-2 to TRBJ2-4, with a tentative D call TRBD2 (5 bases). The last part of the DNA fits TRBJ2-7 better; the J call may be wrong. CDR1 is SGHAT and CDR2 is FQNNGV in the germline V gene. The CDR3 extends over 15 amino acids. The CDR3 region has the DNA TGTGCCAGCAGCGTCCGGGAAATATGGTCCTACGAGCAGTACTTC. Residues: CASSVREIWSYEQYF.

This clonotype was found many times. V gene TRBV4-2 combines with J gene TRBJ1-2; D may be TRBD1 (6 bases). The CDR3 loop spans 15 amino acids. Germline assignment: CDR1 LGHNA and CDR2 YNFKEQ. V was cut by 4 bases and J by 6 bases, with 18 bases left in between. CDR3 sequence reads: CASSPSPGALNGYTF. The DNA of the CDR3 is TGTGCCAGCAGCCCCTCCCCGGGGGCATTAAATGGCTACACCTTC.

Comment on this clonotype: The junction and the germline gene differ at one end; a read error may be behind it. This rearrangement joins TRBV9 to TRBJ2-3; D gene uncertain. This CDR3 is built from 15 residues. CDR1 and CDR2 (germline): SGDLS, YYNGEE. CDR3 DNA sequence: TGTGTCAGCACCATGGCCGGCCGCACAACAGATACGCAGTATTTT. As protein: CVSTMAGRTTDTQYF.

This rearrangement joins TRBV6-1 to TRBJ1-6; D is uncertain. Germline CDR1 and CDR2: MNHNS and SASEGT. There are 15 residues in the CDR3. V dropped 4 bases and J dropped 8 bases, with 15 bases sitting between them. The CDR3 protein is CASSGTGRPDSPLHF. CDR3 nucleotides: TGTGCCAGCAGTGGTACCGGTAGGCCGGATTCACCCCTCCACTTT.

This clonotype was counted a few times. V and J are TRBV20-1 and TRBJ2-3; D possibly uses TRBD1 or TRBD2 (5 bases each). Germline assignment: CDR1 DFQATT and CDR2 SNEGSKA (reference sequence). CDR3 size: 15 residues. The germline V and J ends were trimmed by 2 bases and 5 bases, with 17 bases remaining between them. CDR3 region: CSARSPGRPGDTQYF. In DNA, the CDR3 is TGCAGTGCTAGATCTCCGGGACGCCCCGGAGATACGCAGTATTTT.

Here the CDR3 reads CASRETGTGELFF. The DNA of the CDR3 is TGTGCCAGCAGGGAGACAGGGACCGGGGAGCTGTTTTTT. V usage is TRBV2 and J usage is TRBJ2-2, with TRBD1 identical over 7 bases. Germline CDR1 SNHLY, CDR2 FYNNEI. CDR3 length: 13 amino acids. Trimming removed 6 bases from V and 5 bases from J; junction bases left unmatched: 3.

Concerning this clonotype: A read error is possible here, since a much larger clone lies one base away. The chain joins TRBV3-1 to TRBJ2-5, with TRBD1 as a possible D gene (6 bases). The germline V and J ends were trimmed by 3 bases and 9 bases, with 14 bases remaining between them. The CDR3 is 13 amino acids. Germline CDR1 is LGHDT and CDR2 is YNNKEL (reference sequence). The CDR3 DNA sequence: TGTGCCAGCAGCCAGCAATATCGACAGGCCCAGTACTTC. This encodes CASSQQYRQAQYF.

This chain joins TRBV11-3 and TRBJ2-5, with 10 bases aligning to TRBD2. Germline CDR1 reads SGHNT; CDR2 reads YENEEA. Germline trimming cut 3 bases from V and 7 bases from J; bases unmatched to any gene: 8. The CDR3 totals 15 residues. CDR3 amino acids: CASSLVAGGSGTQYF. In DNA form, the CDR3 reads TGTGCCAGCAGCTTGGTAGCGGGGGGTAGTGGGACCCAGTACTTC. Full variable domain (remainder filled in from reference TRBV11-3 and TRBJ2-5): EAGVVQSPRYKIIEKKQPVAFWCNPISGHNTLYWYLQNLGQGPELLIRYENEEAVDDSQLPKDRFSAERLKGVDSTLKIQPAELGDSAVYLCASSLVAGGSGTQYFGPGTRLLVL.

CDR3 protein: CASSYSSRSPCEQYF. CDR3 coding DNA: TGTGCCAGCAGTTACTCGAGTAGGAGCCCCTGCGAGCAGTACTTC. The chain uses TRBV6-5 and TRBJ2-7; D not certain. This CDR3 is 15 amino acids long. V was shortened by 0 bases and J by 6 bases, with 15 bases between the two germline ends. From germline, CDR1 is MNHEY and CDR2 SVGAGI.

This clonotype was seen a few times. This chain joins TRBV6-6 and TRBJ2-7; D possibly matches TRBD1 or TRBD2 (5 bases each). Trimming removed 5 bases at V and 6 bases at J, with 17 bases between. Germline V gene lookup returns CDR1 MNHNY and CDR2 SVGAGI (reference sequence). This CDR3 comprises 14 residues. The CDR3 reads CASSRLTPGGEQYF. The CDR3 nucleotides read TGTGCCAGCAGTAGACTGACACCTGGGGGCGAGCAGTACTTC.

This clonotype has a handful of counts. The genes are TRBV12-3 or TRBV12-4 and TRBJ1-2; 8 bases are a match to TRBD1. V gave up 6 bases and J gave up 2 bases; unmatched junction bases: 8. The CDR3 spans 15 residues. CDR3 in amino acids: CASSRKGQGNYGYTF. The CDR3 DNA is TGTGCCAGCAGCCGGAAAGGACAGGGAAACTATGGCTACACCTTC.